The subject of this entry is one T cell receptor beta chain. This entry comes from a study of cytomegalovirus exposure and HLA in healthy donors. Germline lookup yields CDR1 SEHNR and CDR2 FQNEAQ (reference sequence). Trimming took off 4 bases at V and 5 bases at J, with 17 bases between the two ends. The CDR3 covers 16 residues. The PCR employed 60 Vbeta primers together with 13 Jbeta primers. Only in-frame clones appear in the TCRdb table, and some are missing; sequencing was by immunoSEQ multiplex PCR. Found here are fewer than 150,000 clones; the top ten clones hold 2% to 3%. This sequence was found in a middle-aged man in good health and CMV-seronegative. This sequence joins TRBV7-9 and TRBJ1-4, with D maybe TRBD1 (5 bases). Sequences were obtained from PBMCs. CDR3 protein: CASSSGLGGSNEKLFF. The CDR3, as DNA: TGTGCCAGCAGCTCGGGACTGGGAGGGTCAAATGAAAAACTGTTTTTT.